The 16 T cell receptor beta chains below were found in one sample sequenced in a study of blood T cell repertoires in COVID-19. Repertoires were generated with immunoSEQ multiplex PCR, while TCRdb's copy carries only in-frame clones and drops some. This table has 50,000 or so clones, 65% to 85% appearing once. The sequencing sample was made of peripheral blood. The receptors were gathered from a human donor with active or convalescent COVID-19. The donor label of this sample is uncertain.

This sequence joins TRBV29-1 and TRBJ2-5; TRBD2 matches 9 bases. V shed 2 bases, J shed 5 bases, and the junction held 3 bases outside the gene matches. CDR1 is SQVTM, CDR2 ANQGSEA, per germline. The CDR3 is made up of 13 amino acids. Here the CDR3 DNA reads TGCAGCGTTGAAACTAGCGGGTGGGAGACCCAGTACTTC. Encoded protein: CSVETSGWETQYF.

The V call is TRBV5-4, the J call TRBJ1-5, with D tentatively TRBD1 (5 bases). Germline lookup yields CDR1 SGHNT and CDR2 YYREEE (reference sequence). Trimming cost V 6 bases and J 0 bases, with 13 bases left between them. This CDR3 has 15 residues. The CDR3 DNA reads TGTGCCAGCACCCTGGGAGGGGATAGCAATCAGCCCCAGCATTTT. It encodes CASTLGGDSNQPQHF.

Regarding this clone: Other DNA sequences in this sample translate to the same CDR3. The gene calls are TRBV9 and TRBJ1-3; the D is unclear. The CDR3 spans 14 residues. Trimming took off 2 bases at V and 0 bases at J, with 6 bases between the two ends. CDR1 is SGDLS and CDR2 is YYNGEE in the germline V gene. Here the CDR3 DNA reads TGTGCCAGCAGCGTCGCAGTCTCTGGAAACACCATATATTTT. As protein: CASSVAVSGNTIYF.

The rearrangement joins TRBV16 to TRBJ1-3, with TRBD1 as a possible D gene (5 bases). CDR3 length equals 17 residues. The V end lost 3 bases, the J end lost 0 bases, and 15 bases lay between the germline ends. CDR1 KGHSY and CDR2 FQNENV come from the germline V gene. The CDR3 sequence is CASSHPKYRSSGNTIYF. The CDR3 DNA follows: TGTGCCAGCAGCCACCCAAAATACAGGAGCTCTGGAAACACCATATATTTT.

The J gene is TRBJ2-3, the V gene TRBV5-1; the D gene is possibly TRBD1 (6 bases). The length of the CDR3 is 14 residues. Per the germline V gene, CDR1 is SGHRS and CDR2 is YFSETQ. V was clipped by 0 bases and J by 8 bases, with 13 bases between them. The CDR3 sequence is CASSLVRQALTQYF. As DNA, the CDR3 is TGCGCCAGCAGCTTGGTTAGACAGGCACTTACGCAGTATTTT.

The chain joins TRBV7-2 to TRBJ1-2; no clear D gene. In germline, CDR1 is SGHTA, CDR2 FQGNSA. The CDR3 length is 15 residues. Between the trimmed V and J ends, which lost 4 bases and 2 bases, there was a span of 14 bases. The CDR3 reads CASSSGPTANYGYTF. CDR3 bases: TGTGCCAGCAGCTCAGGCCCAACAGCCAACTATGGCTACACCTTC. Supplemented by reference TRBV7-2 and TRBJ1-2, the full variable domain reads GAGVSQSPSNKVTEKGKDVELRCDPISGHTALYWYRQSLGQGLEFLIYFQGNSAPDKSGLPSDRFSAERTGGSVSTLTIQRTQQEDSAVYLCASSSGPTANYGYTFGSGTRLTVV.

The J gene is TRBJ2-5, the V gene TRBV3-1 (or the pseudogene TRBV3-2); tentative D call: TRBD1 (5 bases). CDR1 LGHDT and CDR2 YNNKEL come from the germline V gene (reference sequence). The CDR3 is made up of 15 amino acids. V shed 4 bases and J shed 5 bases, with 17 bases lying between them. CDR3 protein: CASSRVSDKGETQYF. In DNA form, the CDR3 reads TGTGCCAGCAGCCGGGTCTCGGACAAAGGGGAGACCCAGTACTTC.

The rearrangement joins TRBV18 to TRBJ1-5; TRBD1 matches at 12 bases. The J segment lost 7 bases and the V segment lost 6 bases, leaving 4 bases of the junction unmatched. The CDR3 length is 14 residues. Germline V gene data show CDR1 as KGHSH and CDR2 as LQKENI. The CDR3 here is CASSGQGAGQPQHF. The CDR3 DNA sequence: TGTGCCAGCTCGGGACAGGGGGCGGGCCAGCCCCAGCATTTT.

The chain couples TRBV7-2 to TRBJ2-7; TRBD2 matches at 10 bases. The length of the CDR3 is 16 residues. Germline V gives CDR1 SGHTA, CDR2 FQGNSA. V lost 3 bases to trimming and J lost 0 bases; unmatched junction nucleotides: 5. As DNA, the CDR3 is TGTGCCAGCAGCTTGTCTAGCGGGAGAGGCTCCTACGAGCAGTACTTC. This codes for CASSLSSGRGSYEQYF.

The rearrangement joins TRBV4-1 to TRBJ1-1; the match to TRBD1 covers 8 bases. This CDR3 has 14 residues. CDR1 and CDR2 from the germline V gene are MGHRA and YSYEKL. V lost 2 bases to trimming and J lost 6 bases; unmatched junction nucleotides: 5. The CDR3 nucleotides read TGCGCCAGCAGCCAACAAGACAGGGGCGCTGAAGCTTTCTTT. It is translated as CASSQQDRGAEAFF.

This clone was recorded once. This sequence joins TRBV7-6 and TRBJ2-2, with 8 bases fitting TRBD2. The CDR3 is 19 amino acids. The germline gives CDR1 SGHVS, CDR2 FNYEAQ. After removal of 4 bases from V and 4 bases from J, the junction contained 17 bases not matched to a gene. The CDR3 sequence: CASSSESGLLAGATGELFF. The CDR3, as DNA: TGTGCCAGCAGCTCCGAGTCGGGATTGCTAGCGGGCGCCACCGGGGAGCTGTTTTTT.

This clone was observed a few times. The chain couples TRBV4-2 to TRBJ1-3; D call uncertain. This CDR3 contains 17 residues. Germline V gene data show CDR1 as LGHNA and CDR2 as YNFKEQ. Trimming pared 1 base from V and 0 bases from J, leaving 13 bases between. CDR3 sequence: CASSQGAGSGSGNTIYF. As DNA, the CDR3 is TGTGCCAGCAGCCAAGGAGCCGGCAGCGGCTCTGGAAACACCATATATTTT.

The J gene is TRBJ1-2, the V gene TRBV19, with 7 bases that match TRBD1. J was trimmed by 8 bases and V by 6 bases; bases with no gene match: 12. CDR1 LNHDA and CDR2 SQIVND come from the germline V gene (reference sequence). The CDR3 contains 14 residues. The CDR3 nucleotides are TGTGCCAGTAGCATCGGGACAGCGGGCCTGGGCTACACCTTC. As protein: CASSIGTAGLGYTF.

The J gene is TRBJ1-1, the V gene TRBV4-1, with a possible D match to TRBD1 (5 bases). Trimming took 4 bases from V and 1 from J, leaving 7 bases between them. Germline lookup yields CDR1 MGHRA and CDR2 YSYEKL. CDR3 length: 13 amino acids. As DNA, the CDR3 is TGCGCCAGCAGCCCGCAGGGGAACACTGAAGCTTTCTTT. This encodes CASSPQGNTEAFF.

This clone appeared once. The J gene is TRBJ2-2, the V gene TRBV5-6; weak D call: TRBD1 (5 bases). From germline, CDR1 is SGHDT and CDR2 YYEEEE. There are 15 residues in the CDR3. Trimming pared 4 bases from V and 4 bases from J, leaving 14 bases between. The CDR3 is CASSPNPGFTGELFF. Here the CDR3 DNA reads TGTGCCAGCAGCCCCAATCCAGGGTTCACCGGGGAGCTGTTTTTT.

This CDR3 reads CASSLGGLALRSYEQYF. DNA for the CDR3: TGTGCCAGCAGCTTGGGGGGACTAGCTTTAAGGTCCTACGAGCAGTACTTC. J is TRBJ2-7 and V is TRBV5-5, with 9 bases that match TRBD2. Germline CDR1 and CDR2: SGHKS and YYEKEE (reference sequence). V lost 0 bases, J lost 1 base, and 8 bases stayed unmatched. This CDR3 spans 17 amino acids. Supplemented by reference TRBV5-5 and TRBJ2-7, the full variable domain reads DAGVTQSPTHLIKTRGQQVTLRCSPISGHKSVSWYQQVLGQGPQFIFQYYEKEERGRGNFPDRFSARQFPNYSSELNVNALLLGDSALYLCASSLGGLALRSYEQYFGPGTRLTVT.